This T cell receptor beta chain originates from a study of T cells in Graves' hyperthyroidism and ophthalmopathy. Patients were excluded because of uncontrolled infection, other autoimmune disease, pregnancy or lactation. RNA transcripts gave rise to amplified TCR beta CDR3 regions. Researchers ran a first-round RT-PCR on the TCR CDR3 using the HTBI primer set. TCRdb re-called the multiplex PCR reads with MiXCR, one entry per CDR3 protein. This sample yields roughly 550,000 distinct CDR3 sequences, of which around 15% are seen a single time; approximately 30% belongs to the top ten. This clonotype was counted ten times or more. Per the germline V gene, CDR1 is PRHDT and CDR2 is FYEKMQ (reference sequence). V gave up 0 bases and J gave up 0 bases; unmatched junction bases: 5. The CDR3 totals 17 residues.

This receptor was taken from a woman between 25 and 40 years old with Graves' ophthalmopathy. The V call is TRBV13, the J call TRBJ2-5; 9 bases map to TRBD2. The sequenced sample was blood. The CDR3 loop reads CASSLGGGGVYQETQYF. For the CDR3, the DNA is TGTGCCAGCAGCTTAGGTGGCGGGGGGGTGTACCAAGAGACCCAGTACTTC.